These 9 T cell receptor beta chains originate from one sample sequenced in a study of T-cell reconstitution after alpha-beta-depleted transplantation in children. Unique molecular identifiers tagged the TCRbeta library. A single record per CDR3 protein comes from TCRdb applying MiXCR to the PCR reads. This sample has a few hundred thousand distinct CDR3 sequences, with 10% found just once. The sequencing here drew on PBMCs from the stem cell graft donor, taken from the stem cell graft. These receptor sequences come from a human donor who donated a stem cell graft to a child with acute lymphoblastic leukemia.

The chain links TRBV7-2 to TRBJ2-4, with 10 bases that match TRBD1. The CDR3 is made up of 14 amino acids. The V gene end was trimmed by 3 bases and the J gene end by 6 bases; junction bases not matched to a gene: 2. CDR1 and CDR2 from the germline V gene are SGHTA and FQGNSA. CDR3 nucleotides: TGTGCCAGCAGCTTGTGGGACAGGGGAAACATTCAGTACTTC. This sequence encodes CASSLWDRGNIQYF. The complete variable domain, with remaining parts taken from reference TRBV7-2 and TRBJ2-4, reads GAGVSQSPSNKVTEKGKDVELRCDPISGHTALYWYRQSLGQGLEFLIYFQGNSAPDKSGLPSDRFSAERTGGSVSTLTIQRTQQEDSAVYLCASSLWDRGNIQYFGAGTRLSVL.

V is TRBV4-3 and J is TRBJ2-2; D gene unclear. Trimming shortened V by 2 bases and J by 2 bases, and 6 bases separated the two germline ends. Germline V CDR1 and CDR2: LGHNA, YSLEER. The CDR3 is 14 residues long. CDR3 coding DNA: TGCGCCAGCAGCCAAATGGCAAACACCGGGGAGCTGTTTTTT. Residues: CASSQMANTGELFF.

This clonotype was observed a few times. The CDR3 bases are TGTGCCAGCAGTGACAGGTACAATCAGCCCCAGCATTTT. Translated, it gives CASSDRYNQPQHF. This sequence joins TRBV12-3 or TRBV12-4 and TRBJ1-5, with TRBD1 as a possible D gene (6 bases). V was trimmed by 5 bases and J by 3 bases, leaving 8 bases between them. CDR3 length: 13 amino acids.

The rearrangement uses TRBV12-3 or TRBV12-4 and TRBJ2-5; the match to TRBD2 covers 14 bases. The trim removed 10 bases at V and 4 bases at J, leaving 17 bases unmatched. The CDR3 extends over 18 amino acids. CDR3 protein: CAICFPWTSGRIGETQYF. In DNA form, the CDR3 reads TGTGCCATCTGTTTCCCCTGGACTAGCGGGAGGATTGGAGAGACCCAGTACTTC.

V is TRBV7-2 and J is TRBJ2-5; D unclear. Germline loops: CDR1 SGHTA, CDR2 FQGNSA. The V gene lost 5 bases and the J gene lost 0 bases, with 10 bases spanning the gap. The CDR3 contains 14 residues. The CDR3 sequence is CASSPDADQETQYF. The CDR3 region has the DNA TGTGCCAGCAGCCCCGACGCGGACCAAGAGACCCAGTACTTC. The variable domain in full, with the rest retrieved from reference TRBV7-2 and TRBJ2-5, is GAGVSQSPSNKVTEKGKDVELRCDPISGHTALYWYRQSLGQGLEFLIYFQGNSAPDKSGLPSDRFSAERTGGSVSTLTIQRTQQEDSAVYLCASSPDADQETQYFGPGTRLLVL.

This clonotype was seen only a few times. The V and J genes are TRBV28 and TRBJ2-5, with D perhaps matching TRBD2 (5 bases). In germline, CDR1 is MDHEN, CDR2 SYDVKM. There are 16 residues in the CDR3. V was shortened by 1 base and J by 0 bases, with 12 bases between the two germline ends. The CDR3 here is CASSLLSSRHQETQYF. DNA for the CDR3: TGTGCCAGCAGTTTATTGTCTAGCCGACACCAAGAGACCCAGTACTTC.

The chain carries TRBV6-1 and TRBJ2-3; D may correspond to TRBD1 or TRBD2 (5 bases each). From germline, CDR1 is MNHNS and CDR2 SASEGT. V was pared by 1 base and J by 8 bases, with 10 bases between. The length of the CDR3 is 13 residues. DNA of the CDR3: TGTGCCAGCAGTGAAGGTCGGGGCAGTACGCAGTATTTT. It translates to CASSEGRGSTQYF.

At least ten counts were recorded for this clonotype. The CDR3: CASTGTSGTNEQFF. CDR3 nucleotide sequence: TGTGCCAGCACCGGGACTAGCGGTACTAATGAGCAGTTCTTC. The genes are TRBV7-9 and TRBJ2-1, with 11 bases fitting TRBD2. This CDR3 region has 14 residues. V gave up 7 bases and J gave up 7 bases; unmatched junction bases: 6. Germline V gene lookup returns CDR1 SEHNR and CDR2 FQNEAQ (reference sequence).

This clonotype was counted between two and nine times. Here the CDR3 reads CASSLYPSGRFEQYF. The CDR3 region has the DNA TGTGCCAGCAGTTTATACCCTAGCGGGAGATTCGAGCAGTACTTC. The chain employs TRBV27 and TRBJ2-7; 10 nucleotides match TRBD2. V dropped 1 base and J dropped 6; count of bases not matched to a gene: 6. The CDR3 sequence is 15 residues long. CDR1 is MNHEY, CDR2 SMNVEV, per germline (reference sequence).